The 20 T cell receptor beta chains below all came from one sample that was sequenced in a study of liver allograft versus peripheral blood T cells. Overall study context: What was compared were the T cell receptor repertoires in transplanted livers and those in the peripheral blood of recipients.

TCRdb used MiXCR to reprocess the reads, holding one entry per CDR3 protein. The sample has 9,700 or so distinct CDR3 sequences; roughly a quarter are singletons. These receptors all come from a human patient who had a liver transplant. Among the T cells, some may be from the graft donor.

The chain links TRBV19 to TRBJ1-6, with no clear D. Germline CDR1 and CDR2: LNHDA and SQIVND (reference sequence). The CDR3 is 13 residues long. The germline V and J ends were trimmed by 5 bases and 10 bases, with 12 bases remaining between them. The CDR3 sequence is CASSPRVLSPLHF. CDR3 nucleotide sequence: TGTGCCAGTAGTCCGAGGGTGTTATCACCCCTCCACTTT. The full variable domain, completed using reference TRBV19 and TRBJ1-6, is DGGITQSPKYLFRKEGQNVTLSCEQNLNHDAMYWYRQDPGQGLRLIYYSQIVNDFQKGDIAEGYSVSREKKESFPLTVTSAQKNPTAFYLCASSPRVLSPLHFGNGTRLTVT.

Relative to its sample, this clonotype is medium-sized (0.01 to 0.1%). The CDR3 reads CSASRQGGYGYTF. CDR3 sequence (DNA): TGCAGTGCTAGTCGTCAGGGCGGCTATGGCTACACCTTC. This chain joins TRBV20-1 and TRBJ1-2; D might be TRBD1 (5 bases). The CDR3 covers 13 residues. The ends were cut back, 3 bases at V and 4 bases at J, with 12 bases in the middle. CDR1 DFQATT and CDR2 SNEGSKA come from the germline V gene (reference sequence).

In its sample, this clonotype ranks as medium-sized. V is TRBV28 and J is TRBJ1-6; D not resolved. Trimming removed 6 bases from V and 7 bases from J, with 13 bases in between. CDR3 length: 14 amino acids. Germline CDR1 MDHEN, CDR2 SYDVKM. The CDR3 DNA reads TGTGCCAGCAGCCAAGGGAGCGGCAATTCACCCCTCCACTTT. The encoded protein is CASSQGSGNSPLHF.

V gene TRBV20-1 combines with J gene TRBJ2-5; D not resolved. V lost 6 bases and J 2 bases, leaving 10 bases between the germline ends. The CDR3 consists of 12 residues. The germline V gene has CDR1 DFQATT and CDR2 SNEGSKA (reference sequence). The CDR3 spells CSAHEGQETQYF. DNA for the CDR3: TGCAGTGCACATGAAGGGCAAGAGACCCAGTACTTC.

The rearrangement uses TRBV7-2 and TRBJ1-1, with 8 nucleotides matching TRBD1. Germline V gene lookup returns CDR1 SGHTA and CDR2 FQGNSA. With V trimmed by 0 bases and J by 6 bases, 6 bases remained unmatched. The CDR3 loop spans 15 amino acids. CDR3 nucleotide sequence: TGTGCCAGCAGCTTAGCGGGACAGGTTCTCTCTGAAGCTTTCTTT. It specifies CASSLAGQVLSEAFF.

By share, this clonotype ranks as medium-sized. The rearrangement joins TRBV6-6 to TRBJ1-6; possible D gene TRBD1, 5 bases. This CDR3 has 14 residues. Germline CDR1 and CDR2: MNHNY and SVGAGI (reference sequence). The V end was cut by 6 bases, the J end by 7 bases, with 13 bases between. As DNA, the CDR3 is TGTGCCAGCAGCCTGACAGACTTAAATTCACCCCTCCACTTT. This sequence encodes CASSLTDLNSPLHF.

V is TRBV7-9 and J is TRBJ1-1; 7 bases agree with TRBD1. The junction had 5 bases not matched to a gene; V was cut back by 0 bases and J by 1 base. The germline gives CDR1 SEHNR, CDR2 FQNEAQ (reference sequence). There are 16 residues in the CDR3. The CDR3 spells CASSLAPGQKNTEAFF. The CDR3, as DNA: TGTGCCAGCAGCTTAGCGCCGGGACAGAAGAACACTGAAGCTTTCTTT. Filled out from reference TRBV7-9 and TRBJ1-1, the complete variable domain reads DTGVSQNPRHKITKRGQNVTFRCDPISEHNRLYWYRQTLGQGPEFLTYFQNEAQLEKSRLLSDRFSAERPKGSFSTLEIQRTEQGDSAMYLCASSLAPGQKNTEAFFGQGTRLTVV.

This clonotype was counted a few times. The chain employs TRBV5-4 and TRBJ2-3; 9 bases line up with TRBD1. The J segment lost 1 base and the V segment lost 5 bases, leaving 2 bases of the junction unmatched. CDR1 is SGHNT, CDR2 YYREEE, per germline (reference sequence). The length of the CDR3 is 14 residues. CDR3 sequence: CASRRDRGTDTQYF. The CDR3 coding sequence is TGTGCCAGCAGACGGGACAGGGGCACAGATACGCAGTATTTT.

In regard to this clonotype: A much larger clone differs from this one at a single base, so this may be a read error. The chain recombines TRBV27 with TRBJ1-2; D is perhaps TRBD1 (5 bases). This CDR3 is 12 amino acids long. The V end lost 4 bases, the J end lost 4 bases, and 7 bases lay between the germline ends. In germline, CDR1 is MNHEY, CDR2 SMNVEV (reference sequence). The CDR3 protein is CASSYGGYGYTF. CDR3 DNA sequence: TGTGCCAGCAGTTACGGGGGCTATGGCTACACCTTC.

The chain couples TRBV20-1 to TRBJ2-7; TRBD1 matches 8 bases. There are 15 residues in the CDR3. Trimming took 2 bases from V and 3 from J; bases not matched to a gene: 9. Germline V CDR1 and CDR2: DFQATT, SNEGSKA (reference sequence). The CDR3 region has the DNA TGCAGTGCTAGATCACCGGGACAGGACCTCTACGAGCAGTACTTC. Protein sequence: CSARSPGQDLYEQYF.

There are many counts of this clonotype. The chain links TRBV18 to TRBJ2-7, with 7 positions matching TRBD2. With 3 bases clipped from V and 3 bases from J, the junction kept 14 bases outside the gene matches. CDR3 length equals 17 residues. Germline V gene data show CDR1 as KGHSH and CDR2 as LQKENI. Written as DNA, the CDR3 is TGTGCCAGCTCACCTTCGGGGGGACTTCACAAAGACTACGAGCAGTACTTC. This encodes CASSPSGGLHKDYEQYF. Supplemented by reference TRBV18 and TRBJ2-7, the full variable domain reads NAGVMQNPRHLVRRRGQEARLRCSPMKGHSHVYWYRQLPEEGLKFMVYLQKENIIDESGMPKERFSAEFPKEGPSILRIQQVVRGDSAAYFCASSPSGGLHKDYEQYFGPGTRLTVT.

Concerning this clonotype itself: This may come from a read error, since a much larger clone is one base off. The chain recombines TRBV7-2 with TRBJ2-7; the match to TRBD1 covers 10 bases. The CDR3 contains 14 residues. The germline CDR1 and CDR2 sequences are SGHTA and FQGNSA. Unmatched junction bases numbered 6, after V lost 4 bases and J lost 6 bases. The CDR3 is CASSYRTGGFEQYF. The CDR3, as DNA: TGTGCCAGCAGCTATCGGACAGGGGGTTTCGAGCAGTACTTC. Looking up the rest from reference TRBV7-2 and TRBJ2-7 gives the full variable domain: GAGVSQSPSNKVTEKGKDVELRCDPISGHTALYWYRQSLGQGLEFLIYFQGNSAPDKSGLPSDRFSAERTGGSVSTLTIQRTQQEDSAVYLCASSYRTGGFEQYFGPGTRLTVT.

This clonotype was seen ten or more times. This chain connects TRBV20-1 to TRBJ1-6; maybe TRBD1 (6 bases). V lost 5 bases and J lost 8, with 13 bases in between. This CDR3 comprises 13 residues. The germline CDR1 and CDR2 sequences are DFQATT and SNEGSKA (reference sequence). DNA of the CDR3: TGCAGTGCTGCCGACAGGACCGATTCACCCCTCCACTTT. Encoded protein: CSAADRTDSPLHF.

The chain has TRBV30 and TRBJ1-1, with D unresolved. V dropped 4 bases and J dropped 2 bases, with 14 bases sitting between them. This CDR3 is 14 amino acids long. Germline V gives CDR1 GTSNPN, CDR2 SVGIG (reference sequence). The CDR3 loop is CAWKVYGVNTEAFF. The CDR3, as DNA: TGTGCCTGGAAGGTGTACGGGGTAAACACTGAAGCTTTCTTT.

This clonotype rates as medium-sized. This chain links TRBV29-1 with TRBJ2-7, with TRBD1 identical over 7 bases. This CDR3 comprises 14 residues. The germline V gene has CDR1 SQVTM and CDR2 ANQGSEA. V lost 3 bases and J lost 2; bases outside the gene matches: 7. The CDR3 DNA reads TGCAGCGTTGATTCAGGGGGTCATACCTACGAGCAGTACTTC. Encoded protein: CSVDSGGHTYEQYF.

By sample share, this clonotype is medium-sized. The V and J genes are TRBV16 and TRBJ1-2; 7 positions agree with TRBD1. Looked up from germline, CDR1 is KGHSY and CDR2 is FQNENV. The CDR3 is made up of 17 amino acids. V was clipped by 0 bases and J by 12 bases; unmatched bases: 19. The DNA of the CDR3 is TGTGCCAGCAGCCAATCGATAGGGACAGCCGGCATTTTTTTGAACACCTTC. Translation gives CASSQSIGTAGIFLNTF.

A note on this clonotype: A clone one base away is much larger, so this may be a read error. The rearrangement joins TRBV28 to TRBJ1-1; TRBD1 is a possible D gene (5 bases). Germline CDR1 MDHEN, CDR2 SYDVKM. The CDR3 runs 15 residues. CDR3 DNA sequence: TGTGTCAGCAGTTTTGTTGGGGCGGCGTACACTGAAGCTTTCTTT. Translation: CVSSFVGAAYTEAFF.

The V call is TRBV7-2, the J call TRBJ1-2, with 7 bases fitting TRBD1. The CDR3 is made up of 15 amino acids. Germline V gene lookup returns CDR1 SGHTA and CDR2 FQGNSA. Trimming took 7 bases from V and 7 from J; bases not matched to a gene: 15. CDR3: CASNKGQPVRGGYTF. DNA of the CDR3: TGTGCCAGCAACAAGGGACAGCCCGTTAGGGGTGGCTACACCTTC.

The chain uses TRBV20-1 and TRBJ2-1, with D unclear. This CDR3 region has 16 residues. Germline values: CDR1 DFQATT, CDR2 SNEGSKA (reference sequence). The V end lost 4 bases, the J end lost 0 bases, and 16 bases lay between the germline ends. In DNA, the CDR3 is TGCAGTGCTATACCACTGGAACAGAGCTCCTACAATGAGCAGTTCTTC. Its protein is CSAIPLEQSSYNEQFF.

In its sample, this clonotype was seen a few times. This chain joins TRBV6-6 and TRBJ1-1; no firm D call. This CDR3 spans 14 amino acids. Germline V lookup: CDR1 MNHNY, CDR2 SVGAGI (reference sequence). The V and J ends lost 2 bases and 1 base respectively, with 8 bases between them. The CDR3 coding sequence is TGTGCCAGCAGTTACCTACGGGGGAACACTGAAGCTTTCTTT. Protein: CASSYLRGNTEAFF.